This TCR beta chain was captured by sequencing in a study of T cell responses to AZD1222 COVID-19 vaccine. Study findings and constraints: The study found vaccine-associated CD4 TCRs spanning spike, dominant at 160-218 and 743-854. Most donors were white British, females outnumbered males, and clonal diversity was possibly underestimated. Repertoires in all cases were sampled only once the peak T cell response had passed. Nearly half of spike-specific TCRs reportedly go after variant regions that carry no mutations.

The J segment lost 5 bases and the V segment lost 8 bases, leaving 5 bases of the junction unmatched. CDR3 length: 14 amino acids. Looked up from germline, CDR1 is KGHDR and CDR2 is SFDVKD. For this clone: The target antigen is unknown.

TCRdb keeps only in-frame clones here, not all; method: immunoSEQ multiplex PCR. The table lists around 100,000 clones, approximately 90% of them singletons. The J gene is TRBJ2-5, the V gene TRBV24-1, with TRBD1 identical over 12 bases. The sequence derives from an adult in good health. This material consisted of peripheral blood, taken on day 0 of AZD1222 vaccination. DNA of the CDR3: TGTGCCACCAAGGGACAGGGGGCGAGGGAGACCCAGTACTTC. Protein sequence: CATKGQGARETQYF.